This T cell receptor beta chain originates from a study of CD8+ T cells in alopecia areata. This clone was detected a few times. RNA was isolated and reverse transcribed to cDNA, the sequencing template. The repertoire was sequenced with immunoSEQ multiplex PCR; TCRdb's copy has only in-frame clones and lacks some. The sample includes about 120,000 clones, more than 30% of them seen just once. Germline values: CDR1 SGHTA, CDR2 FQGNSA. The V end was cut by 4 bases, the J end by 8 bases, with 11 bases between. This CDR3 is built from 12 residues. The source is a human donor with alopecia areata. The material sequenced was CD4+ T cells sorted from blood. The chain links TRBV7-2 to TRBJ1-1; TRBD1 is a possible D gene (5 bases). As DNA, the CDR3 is TGTGCCAGCAGCTCCAGGGCGCTCGAAGCTTTCTTT. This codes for CASSSRALEAFF.